This is a list of T cell receptor beta chains from one sample in a study of cytomegalovirus exposure and HLA in healthy donors. Here immunoSEQ multiplex PCR was the method, and the copy in TCRdb shows in-frame clones only, minus some. In the table there are 150,000 to 200,000 clones, roughly 80% of which are singletons. Sequencing was carried out using PBMCs. The receptors were gathered from a man aged 25-40 years in good health and CMV-seropositive. CDR3s include the opening cysteine and the closing phenylalanine or tryptophan. D genes are given only for firm matches. Some rows have no size entry. The others give once, few or many, or a class for an expanded clone.

>once|TRBV7-2|TRBD1|TRBJ2-7|15
TGTGCCAGCAGCTTAGGGACAGGGGGCACCTACGAGCAGTACTTC
CASSLGTGGTYEQYF
>NA|TRBV7-8|NA|TRBJ1-2|13
TGTGCCAGCAGCTTGACAGCCTGGGATGGCTACACCTTC
CASSLTAWDGYTF
>NA|TRBV7-8|NA|TRBJ1-2|14
TGTGCCAGCAGCTTAGCGCAAGGGGGAGAAGGCTACACCTTC
CASSLAQGGEGYTF
>few|TRBV6-5|TRBD2|TRBJ2-1|14
TGTGCCAGCACTCGACTAGCGGACCCGTATGAGCAGTTCTTC
CASTRLADPYEQFF
>NA|TRBV5-1|NA|TRBJ2-6|15
TGCGCCAGCAGCTTGGACCGGTCTGGGGCCAACGTCCTGACTTTC
CASSLDRSGANVLTF
>few|TRBV4-1|TRBD2|TRBJ2-7|16
TGCGCCAGCAGCCAAGTCCCTAGCGGCTTGCCCTACGAGCAGTACTTC
CASSQVPSGLPYEQYF
>NA|TRBV4-2|TRBD1|TRBJ1-4|15
TGTGCCAGCAGCCAGAACAGGGGAGGTGTCGGAAAACTGTTTTTT
CASSQNRGGVGKLFF
>NA|TRBV2|NA|TRBJ1-2|14
TGTGCCAGCTGTCGAGGGTATGTGAACTATGGCTACACCTTC
CASCRGYVNYGYTF
>NA|TRBV5-1|TRBD1|TRBJ1-6|14
TGCGCCAGCAGCTTGGGACAGGGGTTTTCACCCCTCCACTTT
CASSLGQGFSPLHF
>NA|TRBV19|TRBD1|TRBJ1-1|15
TGTGCCAGCCACGGGACAGGGGGCTTGGGCACTGAAGCTTTCTTT
CASHGTGGLGTEAFF
>NA|TRBV7-8|NA|TRBJ2-2|12
TGTGCCAGCAGCTCGGTTGCCGGGGAGCTGTTTTTT
CASSSVAGELFF
>NA|TRBV7-9|NA|TRBJ2-3|17
TGTGCCAGCAGCTTCTTGCGACAGACACTTAGCACAGATACGCAGTATTTT
CASSFLRQTLSTDTQYF
>NA|TRBV25-1|NA|TRBJ2-3|15
TGTGCCAGCAGTGATGGGCTATCAAGCACAGATACGCAGTATTTT
CASSDGLSSTDTQYF
>NA|TRBV30|TRBD1|TRBJ2-5|15
TGTGCCTGGACATTTACAGGGGTGGAAGGGGAGACCCAGTACTTC
CAWTFTGVEGETQYF
>NA|TRBV27|TRBD1|TRBJ2-3|15
TGTGCCAGCAGTTTGACAGGGGGCGCGGTAGATACGCAGTATTTT
CASSLTGGAVDTQYF
>once|TRBV7-2|NA|TRBJ1-1|14
TGTGTCAGCAGCTTACGGGGGGGGGTTACTGAAGCTTTCTTT
CVSSLRGGVTEAFF
>NA|TRBV27|TRBD1|TRBJ1-2|16
TGTGCCAGCAGTTCCATAGGGACAGGGGGCAACTATGGCTACACCTTC
CASSSIGTGGNYGYTF
>NA|TRBV7-9|NA|TRBJ1-4|15
TGTGCCAGCAGCTTACCCCCAGGGGCAGGTGAAAAACTGTTTTTT
CASSLPPGAGEKLFF
>NA|TRBV10-3|TRBD1|TRBJ2-7|15
TGTGCCATCAGTTCCGGGACAGGCACTCGCTACGAGCAGTACTTC
CAISSGTGTRYEQYF
>NA|TRBV4-3|NA|TRBJ2-1|15
TGCGCCAGCAGCCAAGACAGGGCGGCACACAATGAGCAGTTCTTC
CASSQDRAAHNEQFF
>NA|TRBV28|TRBD1|TRBJ1-1|16
TGTGCCAGCAGTCCGACAGGGACAAAGGACGGCACTGAAGCTTTCTTT
CASSPTGTKDGTEAFF